Below are 19 T cell receptor beta chains sequenced from a single sample in a study of PD-L1 blockade in urothelial cancer. The time point was: peripheral blood 6 weeks after treatment start. Clones were sequenced by immunoSEQ multiplex PCR, and TCRdb holds only the in-frame ones, with some missing. The repertoire holds roughly 100,000 clones, with around 78% as singletons. Sample: PBMCs, taken around atezolizumab (anti-PD-L1) treatment. The receptors were sampled from a man between 70 and 80 years old with urothelial cancer.

The gene calls are TRBV7-9 and TRBJ2-1; TRBD2 agrees at 9 bases. CDR1 SEHNR and CDR2 FQNEAQ come from the germline V gene (reference sequence). The junction had 9 bases not matched to a gene; V was cut back by 5 bases and J by 7 bases. CDR3 length: 15 amino acids. The CDR3 sequence is CASSARLADLNEQFF. The DNA for the CDR3 is TGTGCCAGCAGCGCCAGACTAGCGGACCTTAATGAGCAGTTCTTC.

In this sample, this clone turned up a few times. V usage is TRBV5-3 and J usage is TRBJ2-1, with D tentatively TRBD1 (5 bases). TRBV5-3 is designated an ORF whose function remains uncertain. V lost 5 bases and J 0 bases, leaving 18 bases between the germline ends. CDR3 length: 17 residues. The CDR3 here is CARRNSWPDSSYNEQFF. As DNA, the CDR3 is TGTGCCAGAAGGAATTCGTGGCCAGACAGCTCCTACAATGAGCAGTTCTTC.

The rearrangement joins TRBV7-9 to TRBJ1-5; TRBD1 is a possible D gene (5 bases). This CDR3 has 15 residues. Germline V CDR1 and CDR2: SEHNR, FQNEAQ (reference sequence). V lost 1 base and J lost 5, with 12 bases in between. Written as DNA, the CDR3 is TGTGCCAGCAGCTTAGGGGGATTAGGGGATCAGCCCCAGCATTTT. Translated: CASSLGGLGDQPQHF.

The chain couples TRBV27 to TRBJ2-6; 10 bases are shared with TRBD1. Germline V gives CDR1 MNHEY, CDR2 SMNVEV (reference sequence). The CDR3 is made up of 19 amino acids. Trimming removed 6 bases from V and 4 bases from J; junction bases left unmatched: 15. CDR3 protein: CASRTIGQGGVYGANVLTF. The CDR3 DNA follows: TGTGCCAGCAGGACCATCGGACAGGGGGGTGTTTACGGGGCCAACGTCCTGACTTTC.

V and J are TRBV6-4 and TRBJ2-7; 9 bases match TRBD1. V was pared by 0 bases and J by 4 bases, with 7 bases of the junction left unmatched. This CDR3 is built from 16 residues. Per the germline V gene, CDR1 is MRHNA and CDR2 is SNTAGT. The CDR3 DNA is TGTGCCAGCAGTGACTCGAGCGGGGACAGGGAATACGAGCAGTACTTC. This sequence encodes CASSDSSGDREYEQYF.

The chain uses TRBV18 and TRBJ2-7; 7 bases are shared with TRBD1. This CDR3 spans 15 amino acids. Losses at the gene ends were 4 bases for V and 9 bases for J; bases not matched to a gene: 15. CDR1 and CDR2 (germline): KGHSH, LQKENI. CDR3 loop: CASSQNSDREVRQYF. The CDR3 nucleotides are TGTGCCAGCTCACAGAACAGCGACAGGGAAGTACGGCAGTACTTC.

This chain links TRBV4-2 with TRBJ2-2; D not resolved. Germline-derived CDR1 and CDR2 are LGHNA and YNFKEQ. The CDR3 length is 15 residues. V shed 2 bases and J shed 4 bases, with 11 bases lying between them. DNA of the CDR3: TGTGCCAGCAGCCAATCCGTAACGAGCACCGGGGAGCTGTTTTTT. Encoded protein: CASSQSVTSTGELFF.

The chain carries TRBV5-1 and TRBJ2-5; TRBD2 agrees at 8 bases. Losses at the gene ends were 6 bases for V and 5 bases for J; bases not matched to a gene: 6. This CDR3 is built from 13 residues. Germline assignment: CDR1 SGHRS and CDR2 YFSETQ. Here the CDR3 reads CASNPGGQETQYF. For the CDR3, the DNA is TGCGCCAGCAATCCGGGGGGGCAGGAGACCCAGTACTTC.

V and J are TRBV5-4 and TRBJ2-5; TRBD2 matches at 7 bases. Germline trimming cut 0 bases from V and 5 bases from J; bases unmatched to any gene: 4. The CDR3 is made up of 14 amino acids. CDR1 is SGHNT and CDR2 is YYREEE in the germline V gene (reference sequence). CDR3 region: CASSLGLAGETQYF. The CDR3 coding sequence is TGTGCCAGCAGCTTGGGACTAGCAGGGGAGACCCAGTACTTC.

V usage is TRBV27 and J usage is TRBJ2-6; TRBD2 is a possible D gene (7 bases). This CDR3 is built from 18 residues. V gave up 8 bases and J gave up 0 bases, with 20 bases separating them. From germline, CDR1 is MNHEY and CDR2 SMNVEV (reference sequence). CDR3 amino acids: CASSPGRGQNSGANVLTF. CDR3 bases: TGTGCCAGCTCCCCCGGGCGGGGGCAAAACTCTGGGGCCAACGTCCTGACTTTC.

The chain couples TRBV6-6 to TRBJ2-3; D gene ambiguous. The CDR3 covers 12 residues. Germline lookup yields CDR1 MNHNY and CDR2 SVGAGI (reference sequence). Trimming cost V 6 bases and J 6 bases, with 10 bases left between them. CDR3 sequence: CASSPQADTQYF. The DNA for the CDR3 is TGTGCCAGCAGCCCACAAGCGGATACGCAGTATTTT.

This clone has just one count. CDR3 residues: CASSLEQGLRNTIYF. In DNA form, the CDR3 reads TGCGCCAGCAGCTTGGAACAGGGGCTGAGAAACACCATATATTTT. The genes are TRBV5-1 and TRBJ1-3; TRBD1 matches 7 bases. Germline CDR1 and CDR2: SGHRS and YFSETQ. This CDR3 is built from 15 residues. V trimming: 0 bases; J trimming: 5 bases; junction bases outside the gene matches: 5. The complete variable domain, with remaining parts taken from reference TRBV5-1 and TRBJ1-3, reads KAGVTQTPRYLIKTRGQQVTLSCSPISGHRSVSWYQQTPGQGLQFLFEYFSETQRNKGNFPGRFSGRQFSNSRSEMNVSTLELGDSALYLCASSLEQGLRNTIYFGEGSWLTVV.

V gene TRBV4-1 combines with J gene TRBJ1-4; the D gene is possibly TRBD1 (6 bases). The V and J ends lost 4 bases and 0 bases respectively, with 9 bases between them. Germline CDR1 is MGHRA and CDR2 is YSYEKL. The CDR3 covers 15 residues. CDR3 bases: TGCGCCAGCAGCCCCGGACAGACAACTAATGAAAAACTGTTTTTT. It codes for CASSPGQTTNEKLFF.

V and J are TRBV7-2 and TRBJ2-4; 9 nucleotides agree with TRBD2. The CDR3 runs to 18 residues. Germline V gene sequence: CDR1 SGHTA, CDR2 FQGNSA. Trimming cost V 2 bases and J 2 bases; bases outside gene matches: 10. The CDR3 region is CASSLRVSSGDSKNIQYF. CDR3 in DNA: TGTGCCAGCAGCTTACGGGTGTCTAGCGGGGATTCCAAAAACATTCAGTACTTC.

This chain uses TRBV30 with TRBJ2-7; 13 nucleotides match TRBD2. CDR3 length: 15 amino acids. Germline V CDR1 and CDR2: GTSNPN, SVGIG (reference sequence). V was pared by 4 bases and J by 3 bases, with 6 bases of the junction left unmatched. The CDR3 sequence is CAWNWGTSGNYEQYF. Written as DNA, the CDR3 is TGTGCCTGGAACTGGGGGACTAGCGGGAACTACGAGCAGTACTTC.

V usage is TRBV27 and J usage is TRBJ2-1; maybe TRBD1 (6 bases). Germline lookup yields CDR1 MNHEY and CDR2 SMNVEV (reference sequence). CDR3 length: 16 residues. Trimming removed 6 bases from V and 0 bases from J, with 15 bases in between. CDR3 nucleotides: TGTGCCAGCAGCCAACAGGGTTACGGCTCCTACAATGAGCAGTTCTTC. Translation gives CASSQQGYGSYNEQFF.

The chain recombines TRBV5-1 with TRBJ2-2; 9 bases fit TRBD1. The CDR3 length is 16 residues. Germline trimming cut 0 bases from V and 6 bases from J; bases unmatched to any gene: 6. Germline lookup yields CDR1 SGHRS and CDR2 YFSETQ. The DNA for the CDR3 is TGCGCCAGCAGCTTGGAGGGGACAGGGATCCCCGGGGAGCTGTTTTTT. This encodes CASSLEGTGIPGELFF.

The J gene is TRBJ2-3, the V gene TRBV30; 8 bases agree with TRBD2. The CDR3 has 13 amino acids. Germline CDR1 and CDR2: GTSNPN and SVGIG (reference sequence). J was trimmed by 6 bases and V by 7 bases; bases with no gene match: 9. The CDR3 nucleotides are TGTGCCTCCGCGGGAGGTCATAGTGATACGCAGTATTTT. Encoded protein: CASAGGHSDTQYF.

V gene TRBV10-3 combines with J gene TRBJ1-4; TRBD1 might be the D (6 bases). In germline, CDR1 is ENHRY, CDR2 SYGVKD. The CDR3 contains 14 residues. Trimming removed 10 bases from V and 7 bases from J, with 19 bases in between. CDR3 region: CATLSGAAGEKLFF. The DNA for the CDR3 is TGTGCCACGTTATCAGGGGCCGCGGGTGAAAAACTGTTTTTT.